This T cell receptor (beta chain) stems from a study of OX40 agonist ivuxolimab in advanced cancers. Sequencing was performed with immunoSEQ multiplex PCR; in TCRdb, only in-frame clones are kept and a portion is missing. Of 74,000 or so clones listed, under 95% are singletons. The sequence was obtained from an adult with an advanced solid tumor such as melanoma, head and neck, liver or kidney cancer. The sequences come from CD4+ or CD8+ T cells sorted from blood, collected in a trial of the OX40 agonist ivuxolimab.

CDR3 nucleotide sequence: TGTGCCAGCAGCTTAGCAGGTCGGCCCTCCTACGAGCAGTACTTC. Translating it yields CASSLAGRPSYEQYF. This chain links TRBV7-6 with TRBJ2-7; no clear D. The CDR3 contains 15 residues. Deletions cut 0 bases from V and 0 bases from J, with 9 bases between. CDR1 and CDR2 (germline): SGHVS, FNYEAQ.